Sequencing of this T cell receptor beta chain was carried out in a study of CD8+ T cells in alopecia areata. Study in general: Those patients who were treated received oral tofacitinib, which was given at 5 to 10 mg twice daily for moderate-to-severe alopecia areata. Study-level findings and limits: Scalp data also include sequences from resident alphabeta T cells of normal skin. Lesional scalp, especially alopecia totalis/universalis, showed higher clonality than normal scalp.

Peripheral blood samples and lesional scalp punch biopsies were obtained from alopecia areata patients. Extracted RNA was reverse transcribed into cDNA, the sequencing template. TCRdb keeps only in-frame clones here, not all; method: immunoSEQ multiplex PCR. Here the sample spans 150,000 to 200,000 clones, over 50% being singletons. The CDR3 sequence is 14 residues long. V dropped 4 bases and J dropped 4; count of bases not matched to a gene: 8. Germline lookup yields CDR1 SQVTM and CDR2 ANQGSEA. This clone was counted a few times. Its antigen is currently unknown. The sample in question was CD4+ T cells sorted from blood, obtained at week 0. This sequence originates from a human donor with alopecia areata. This chain connects TRBV29-1 to TRBJ2-3, with 7 nucleotides matching TRBD1. The CDR3 region is CSVGKGARPDTQYF. The CDR3, as DNA: TGCAGCGTTGGGAAGGGGGCTCGTCCAGATACGCAGTATTTT.